The rows below give T cell receptor beta chains drawn from one sample of a study of T cell clonotyping in hematopoietic cell transplantation. Assay used: immunoSEQ multiplex PCR; TCRdb lists only in-frame clones, some missing. The sample holds 4,000 to 5,000 clones, approximately 96% seen once. The material was peripheral blood mononuclear cells, obtained 30 days after allogeneic stem cell transplant. The receptor source for this set is a male patient in his 70s who had an allogeneic stem cell transplant from an unrelated donor, so T cells may come from the graft donor. Some clones in this sample may be carry-over from other donors' samples. The CDR3 runs from the conserved cysteine through the conserved F or W. Fields, in order: V gene, J gene, clone size, D gene, CDR3 DNA, CDR3 protein. D genes are given only for firm matches. Clone size appears in some rows only: once, few, many, or a class for an expanded clone.

v_call: TRBV7-2; j_call: TRBJ2-7; clone_size: -; d_call: TRBD1; cdr3_nt: TGTGCCAGCCGGGACAGGGGGCAGTCGAGGCAGTACTTC; cdr3_aa: CASRDRGQSRQYF
v_call: TRBV4-2; j_call: TRBJ2-7; clone_size: -; d_call: -; cdr3_nt: TGTGCCAGCAGCCCTGGGGGCGGGGGCCGGGGGGACGAGCAGTACTTC; cdr3_aa: CASSPGGGGRGDEQYF
v_call: TRBV5-1; j_call: TRBJ2-7; clone_size: -; d_call: TRBD2; cdr3_nt: TGCGCCAGCAGCCCCCGGGGGGAGGGGGAGCAGTACTTC; cdr3_aa: CASSPRGEGEQYF
v_call: TRBV29-1; j_call: TRBJ2-7; clone_size: -; d_call: -; cdr3_nt: TGCAGCGTTGAAGTGGGGCCCGAGCAGTACTTC; cdr3_aa: CSVEVGPEQYF
v_call: TRBV5-4; j_call: TRBJ2-3; clone_size: -; d_call: TRBD1; cdr3_nt: TGTGCCAGCAGCTCCTCAACCGCCCGGGGACAGGGGGCCACAGATACGCAGTATTTT; cdr3_aa: CASSSSTARGQGATDTQYF
v_call: TRBV11-3; j_call: TRBJ2-1; clone_size: -; d_call: -; cdr3_nt: TGTGCCAGCAGCCTGGGGGACATCCCCTACAATGAGCAGTTCTTC; cdr3_aa: CASSLGDIPYNEQFF
v_call: TRBV5-1; j_call: TRBJ2-1; clone_size: -; d_call: TRBD2; cdr3_nt: TGCGCCAGCAGCTTGACTGGCGGGAGCTCCTACAATGAGCAGTTCTTC; cdr3_aa: CASSLTGGSSYNEQFF
v_call: TRBV6-5; j_call: TRBJ1-4; clone_size: -; d_call: -; cdr3_nt: TGTGCCAGCCTAAATTCAGCGGGCGTCTTGTTTTTT; cdr3_aa: CASLNSAGVLFF
v_call: TRBV7-8; j_call: TRBJ1-5; clone_size: -; d_call: TRBD1; cdr3_nt: TGTGCCAGCAGTGGACAGGGGGCAGGACAGCCCCAGCATTTT; cdr3_aa: CASSGQGAGQPQHF
v_call: TRBV28; j_call: TRBJ2-7; clone_size: -; d_call: -; cdr3_nt: TGTGCCAGCAGACTCCAGGACCGGAGCTCCTACGAGCAGTACTTC; cdr3_aa: CASRLQDRSSYEQYF
v_call: TRBV30; j_call: TRBJ2-7; clone_size: -; d_call: TRBD1; cdr3_nt: TGTGCCTGGCAGACAGGGGTCGGGATAACCGAGCAGTACTTC; cdr3_aa: CAWQTGVGITEQYF
v_call: TRBV6-6; j_call: TRBJ2-2; clone_size: -; d_call: -; cdr3_nt: TGTGCCAGCAGCCGAAATTTGAACACCGGGGAGCTGTTTTTT; cdr3_aa: CASSRNLNTGELFF
v_call: TRBV4-2; j_call: TRBJ1-6; clone_size: -; d_call: TRBD1; cdr3_nt: TGTGCCAGCAGCCAAGAGGGATCAGGGGGCTCTGGGTCACCCCTCCACTTT; cdr3_aa: CASSQEGSGGSGSPLHF
v_call: TRBV5-1; j_call: TRBJ2-3; clone_size: -; d_call: -; cdr3_nt: TGCGCCAGCACCTCCACCCCCCAGTCTAGCACAGATACGCAGTATTTT; cdr3_aa: CASTSTPQSSTDTQYF
v_call: TRBV9; j_call: TRBJ2-6; clone_size: -; d_call: -; cdr3_nt: TGTGCCAGCAGCACCCACACCAGCTCTGGGGCCAACGTCCTGACTTTC; cdr3_aa: CASSTHTSSGANVLTF
v_call: TRBV19; j_call: TRBJ2-3; clone_size: -; d_call: TRBD2; cdr3_nt: TGTGCCAGTAGTATGGCCAGCGGGGGGACCACAGATACGCAGTATTTT; cdr3_aa: CASSMASGGTTDTQYF
v_call: TRBV5-6; j_call: TRBJ1-4; clone_size: -; d_call: -; cdr3_nt: TGTGCCAGCAGCTTTACTTACGGGGACACCCTCACCGAAAAACTGTTTTTT; cdr3_aa: CASSFTYGDTLTEKLFF
v_call: TRBV19; j_call: TRBJ1-1; clone_size: -; d_call: -; cdr3_nt: TGTGCCAGTAGTATACCCGGGTCCCCAGGTGGGACTGAAGCTTTCTTT; cdr3_aa: CASSIPGSPGGTEAFF
v_call: TRBV6-6; j_call: TRBJ1-4; clone_size: -; d_call: TRBD1; cdr3_nt: TGTGCCAGCAGTTACGCGAAACAGGGGTCTAATGAAAAACTGTTTTTT; cdr3_aa: CASSYAKQGSNEKLFF
v_call: TRBV7-2; j_call: TRBJ1-1; clone_size: -; d_call: -; cdr3_nt: TGTGCCAGCAGCTTGGGCTCGAACACTGAAGCTTTCTTT; cdr3_aa: CASSLGSNTEAFF
v_call: TRBV6-1; j_call: TRBJ1-1; clone_size: -; d_call: -; cdr3_nt: TGTGCCAGCAGTGAAGGTGGGGGTATGAACACTGAAGCTTTCTTT; cdr3_aa: CASSEGGGMNTEAFF
v_call: TRBV9; j_call: TRBJ2-2; clone_size: -; d_call: TRBD2; cdr3_nt: TGTGCCAGCAGCGCACCGGGACTAGCGCCGACCGGGGAGCTGTTTTTT; cdr3_aa: CASSAPGLAPTGELFF
v_call: TRBV28; j_call: TRBJ1-5; clone_size: once; d_call: TRBD1; cdr3_nt: TGTGCCAGCAGCAGAAAGGGGACAGGGGGCGGTCAGCCCCAGCATTTT; cdr3_aa: CASSRKGTGGGQPQHF
v_call: TRBV16; j_call: TRBJ1-1; clone_size: -; d_call: -; cdr3_nt: TGTGCCAGCAGCCAATCCCGAGGGAACACTGAAGCTTTCTTT; cdr3_aa: CASSQSRGNTEAFF
v_call: TRBV7-9; j_call: TRBJ2-3; clone_size: -; d_call: TRBD1; cdr3_nt: TGTGCCAGCAGCCCGCGTGGGGACAGCCCTTTTTCCGATACGCAGTATTTT; cdr3_aa: CASSPRGDSPFSDTQYF
v_call: TRBV6-6; j_call: TRBJ1-1; clone_size: once; d_call: -; cdr3_nt: TGTGCCAGCAGGACATCGGTCGGGCACGGTCCTTTCTTT; cdr3_aa: CASRTSVGHGPFF
v_call: TRBV27; j_call: TRBJ1-2; clone_size: -; d_call: TRBD1; cdr3_nt: TGTGCCAGCAGGGACAGGGGGCTGGGCTACACCTTC; cdr3_aa: CASRDRGLGYTF
v_call: TRBV28; j_call: TRBJ1-2; clone_size: -; d_call: -; cdr3_nt: TGTGCCAGCAGTCCGCCGCGAATCATAGGCTACACCTTC; cdr3_aa: CASSPPRIIGYTF
v_call: TRBV4-1; j_call: TRBJ2-7; clone_size: -; d_call: TRBD2; cdr3_nt: TGCGCCAGCAGCCACCCCGGACTAGCGGGAGGTTACGAGCAGTACTTC; cdr3_aa: CASSHPGLAGGYEQYF
v_call: TRBV6-5; j_call: TRBJ2-7; clone_size: -; d_call: TRBD2; cdr3_nt: TGTGCCAGCAGTGAGACTAGCGGGTACGAGCAGTACTTC; cdr3_aa: CASSETSGYEQYF
v_call: TRBV28; j_call: TRBJ2-4; clone_size: -; d_call: -; cdr3_nt: TGTGCCAGCAGCACGACAGGGGAGGGCAAAAACATTCAGTACTTC; cdr3_aa: CASSTTGEGKNIQYF
v_call: TRBV5-4; j_call: TRBJ1-2; clone_size: -; d_call: TRBD1; cdr3_nt: TGTGCCAGCAGCTTGGACGCCGCAGGGGGCGCAAATGGCTACACCTTC; cdr3_aa: CASSLDAAGGANGYTF